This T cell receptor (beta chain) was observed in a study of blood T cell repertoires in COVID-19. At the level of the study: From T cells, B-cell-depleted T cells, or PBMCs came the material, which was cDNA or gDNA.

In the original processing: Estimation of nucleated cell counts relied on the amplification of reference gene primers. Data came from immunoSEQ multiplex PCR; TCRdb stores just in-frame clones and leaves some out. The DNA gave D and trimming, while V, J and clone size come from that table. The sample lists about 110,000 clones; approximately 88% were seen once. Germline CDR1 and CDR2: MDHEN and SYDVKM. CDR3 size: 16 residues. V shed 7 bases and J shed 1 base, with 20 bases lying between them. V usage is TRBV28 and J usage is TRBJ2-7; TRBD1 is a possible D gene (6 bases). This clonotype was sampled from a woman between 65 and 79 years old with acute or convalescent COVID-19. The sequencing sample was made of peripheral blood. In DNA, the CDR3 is TGTGCCAGCATGAAATTGGGGGCAGGGGAATCCTACGAGCAGTACTTC. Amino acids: CASMKLGAGESYEQYF.